Sequencing of this T cell receptor beta chain was carried out in a study of T cell changes during pregnancy in multiple sclerosis. Only in-frame clones appear in the TCRdb table, and some are missing; sequencing was by immunoSEQ multiplex PCR. The repertoire consists of approximately 72,000 clones, with roughly 92% occurring once and the leading ten covering 1.5% to 2%. This CDR3 region has 16 residues. Trimming removed 6 bases from V and 8 bases from J, with 26 bases in between. Germline values: CDR1 SQVTM, CDR2 ANQGSEA. This specimen was peripheral blood, taken in the first trimester of pregnancy. The TCR comes from a female donor in good health, enrolled as a control in a pregnancy study. V is TRBV29-1 and J is TRBJ2-1; D is perhaps TRBD2 (6 bases). For the CDR3, the DNA is TGCAGCGTCCATCGGGTAGCGGTAGATATTTTGTATGAGCAGTTCTTC. As protein: CSVHRVAVDILYEQFF.